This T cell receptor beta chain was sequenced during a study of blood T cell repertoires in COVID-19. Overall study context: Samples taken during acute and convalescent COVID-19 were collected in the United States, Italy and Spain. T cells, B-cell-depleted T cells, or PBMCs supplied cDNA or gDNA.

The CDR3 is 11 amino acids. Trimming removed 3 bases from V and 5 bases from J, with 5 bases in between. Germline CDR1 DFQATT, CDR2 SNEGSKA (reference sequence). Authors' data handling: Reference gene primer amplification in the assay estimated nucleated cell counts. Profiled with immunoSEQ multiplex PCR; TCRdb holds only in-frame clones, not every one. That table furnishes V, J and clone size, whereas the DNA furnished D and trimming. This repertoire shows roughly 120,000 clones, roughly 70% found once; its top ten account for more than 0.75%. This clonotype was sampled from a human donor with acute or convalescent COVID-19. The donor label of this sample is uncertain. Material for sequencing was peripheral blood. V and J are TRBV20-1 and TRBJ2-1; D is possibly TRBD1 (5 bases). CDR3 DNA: TGCAGTGCTAGGGGGCACAATGAGCAGTTCTTC. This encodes CSARGHNEQFF.